These T cell receptor beta chains were read from a single sample in a study of graft-versus-host responses after intestinal transplantation. Their antigen targets remain unknown. The data were produced by immunoSEQ multiplex PCR, yet TCRdb's version contains in-frame clones alone and is incomplete. The sample shows 60,000 to 90,000 clones, about 90% of them seen only once. The sequencing here drew on unstimulated CD8+ T cells sorted from spleen or lymph node cells, taken before intestinal transplant. These receptors originate from a human donor who received an intestinal transplant. CDR3s include the opening cysteine and the closing phenylalanine or tryptophan. A D gene is named only where the DNA matches it firmly. Size tells how often a clone was seen (once, few, many) or the class of an expanded clone, and some rows leave it out.

abundance,d_gene,j_gene,v_gene,CDR3nt,CDR3aa
-,-,TRBJ2-3,TRBV15,TGTGCCAGCGAAACTACTGATCGCACAGATACGCAGTATTTT,CASETTDRTDTQYF
-,-,TRBJ2-7,TRBV27,TGTGCCAGCAGTTTTGGCAGAAACTACGAGCAGTACTTC,CASSFGRNYEQYF
-,-,TRBJ1-1,TRBV11-3,TGTGCCAGCAGCCCGCGACACCCGAACACTGAAGCTTTCTTT,CASSPRHPNTEAFF
-,-,TRBJ1-2,TRBV7-9,TGTGCCAGCAGCCCATCAACCGGGATGTATGGCTACACCTTC,CASSPSTGMYGYTF
-,TRBD2,TRBJ2-7,TRBV11-2,TGTGCCAGCAGCTTAGGCGGGGGAGTCTACGAGCAGTACTTC,CASSLGGGVYEQYF
-,-,TRBJ1-2,TRBV5-4,TGTGCCAGCAGCTTCGGTACCGGACAGATCTATGGCTACACCTTC,CASSFGTGQIYGYTF
-,-,TRBJ1-2,TRBV16,TGTGCCAGCAGCCAATCGGGGGGGGACTATGGCTACACCTTC,CASSQSGGDYGYTF
-,-,TRBJ1-2,TRBV5-1,TGCGCCAGCAGCTTGGAGAGAGGCAGCCCTAACTATGGCTACACCTTC,CASSLERGSPNYGYTF
-,TRBD1,TRBJ2-7,TRBV7-9,TGTGCCAGCAGCCCCGGGACAGGAACTACCTACGAGCAGTACTTC,CASSPGTGTTYEQYF
-,-,TRBJ2-7,TRBV2,TGTGCCAGCAGTGAAGGACCGGGATCCGGCTACGAGCAGTACTTC,CASSEGPGSGYEQYF
-,TRBD2,TRBJ2-7,TRBV6-5,TGTGCCAGCAGTCACGGGGGGGGGCCCTACGAGCAGTACTTC,CASSHGGGPYEQYF
-,-,TRBJ2-3,TRBV6-5,TGTGCCAGCAGTCGGTTTCCGGATACGCAGTATTTT,CASSRFPDTQYF
-,-,TRBJ1-1,TRBV5-1,TGCGCCAGCAGCTCGGGGAGCTCGAACACTGAAGCTTTCTTT,CASSSGSSNTEAFF
-,-,TRBJ1-6,TRBV9,TGTGCCAGCAGCGGGGCAGGTGGTAATTCACCCCTCCACTTT,CASSGAGGNSPLHF
-,TRBD1,TRBJ1-1,TRBV29-1,TGCAGCGTGGAAACAGGGGAAACTGAAGCTTTCTTT,CSVETGETEAFF
-,TRBD2,TRBJ2-1,TRBV13,TGTGCCAGCAGCTTAGGCCGGGGGGACCCCTCCTACAATGAGCAGTTCTTC,CASSLGRGDPSYNEQFF
-,-,TRBJ2-1,TRBV2,TGTGCCAGCAGGGGTCTAGCGCCTTACAATGAGCAGTTCTTC,CASRGLAPYNEQFF
-,TRBD1,TRBJ2-1,TRBV6-1,TGTGCCAGCAGGAACAGGGGAGCAAATGAGCAGTTCTTC,CASRNRGANEQFF
-,TRBD2,TRBJ2-7,TRBV9,TGTGCCAGCAGCGTAGGGGGTAGCGGGGACGAGCAGTACTTC,CASSVGGSGDEQYF
-,TRBD1,TRBJ1-4,TRBV29-1,TGCAGCGTTGAAGATCGGGGACAGGGAAATGAAAAACTGTTTTTT,CSVEDRGQGNEKLFF
-,-,TRBJ2-7,TRBV15,TGTGCCACCAGCCCGAACGGTTTGTACGAGCAGTACTTC,CATSPNGLYEQYF
-,-,TRBJ2-3,TRBV6-5,TGTGCCAGCAGTTGGCTACCGACTAGCACAGATACGCAGTATTTT,CASSWLPTSTDTQYF
-,-,TRBJ1-6,TRBV9,TGTGCCAGCAGCGAGGGGGACAATTCACCCCTCCACTTT,CASSEGDNSPLHF
-,-,TRBJ1-6,TRBV2,TGTGCCAGCAGCGTTGGGGGGGTGAATTCACCCCTCCACTTT,CASSVGGVNSPLHF
-,-,TRBJ2-7,TRBV2,TGTGCCAGCAGCCCCAGGGGCGCAGTGTCCTACGAGCAGTACTTC,CASSPRGAVSYEQYF
-,TRBD2,TRBJ2-1,TRBV10-2,TGCGCCAGCAGCGAAGCGGGGCCCACCTACAATGAGCAGTTCTTC,CASSEAGPTYNEQFF
-,-,TRBJ2-5,TRBV13,TGTGCCAGCAGCTTAGGCGACAGAACTTTGGGAGAGACCCAGTACTTC,CASSLGDRTLGETQYF
-,-,TRBJ2-5,TRBV5-4,TGTGCCAGCAGCCGATGGGAGGAAGAGACCCAGTACTTC,CASSRWEEETQYF
once,-,TRBJ1-6,TRBV6-1,TGTGCCAGCACCCCGGGTAGTAATTCACCCCTCCACTTT,CASTPGSNSPLHF
-,-,TRBJ1-2,TRBV9,TGTGCCAGCAGCGTAGATGTAAGGAGGGGCTACACCTTC,CASSVDVRRGYTF
few,-,TRBJ1-1,TRBV6-1,TGTGCCAGCAGTGTGCGTTCTGAAGCTTTCTTT,CASSVRSEAFF
-,-,TRBJ2-2,TRBV4-1,TGCGCCAGCAGCCCGCAGGGGTCCGGGGAGCTGTTTTTT,CASSPQGSGELFF
-,TRBD1,TRBJ1-6,TRBV6-5,TGTGCCAGCGCCCCCTCGACAGGGGAATTCTCACCCCTCCACTTT,CASAPSTGEFSPLHF
-,TRBD1,TRBJ2-1,TRBV4-1,TGCGCCAGCAGCCCCACCGGGACAGCCCCCAATGAGCAGTTCTTC,CASSPTGTAPNEQFF
-,TRBD1,TRBJ2-7,TRBV7-9,TGTGCCAGCAGCTTACCCAATCCGACAGGGAACCGCGAGCAGTACTTC,CASSLPNPTGNREQYF
-,-,TRBJ2-3,TRBV6-5,TGTGCCAGCAGTTCTTGGCAGGGATCGGATACGCAGTATTTT,CASSSWQGSDTQYF
-,-,TRBJ2-3,TRBV7-9,TGTGCCAGTAGCCGTTCTCAAGCGGCTAGCACAGATACGCAGTATTTT,CASSRSQAASTDTQYF
-,-,TRBJ1-2,TRBV4-1,TGCGCCAGCAGCCACGAGACAGGCGATGCCTATGGCTACACCTTC,CASSHETGDAYGYTF
-,TRBD1,TRBJ1-6,TRBV2,TGTGCCAGCAGGGTGGGACAGGGGCTTTCACCCCTCCACTTT,CASRVGQGLSPLHF
-,-,TRBJ2-1,TRBV5-6,TGTGCCAGCAGCTTGGGGACTCCTAATGAGCAGTTCTTC,CASSLGTPNEQFF
once,TRBD1,TRBJ2-7,TRBV5-6,TGTGCCAGCAGACCTCCAGGGACAGGCCATCACGAGCAGTACTTC,CASRPPGTGHHEQYF
-,-,TRBJ2-1,TRBV7-5,TGTGCCAGAAGCTTAGTTAAGTGCAGCCCGCTAGCGGGGGGCGTCAATGAGCAGTTCTTC,CARSLVKCSPLAGGVNEQFF
-,TRBD1,TRBJ1-2,TRBV19,TGTGCCAGTAGGGACAGGGTCTATGGCTACACCTTC,CASRDRVYGYTF